This TCR beta chain was recorded in a study of shared clonotypes between healthy human individuals. Study context: Three CD4 naive, three CD4 memory, two CD8 naive and one CD8 memory plate were used per donor. General study results and limits: Non-shared clonotypes had lower generation probabilities than clonotypes shared by all four sorted-subset donors.

Sequencing was performed with immunoSEQ multiplex PCR; in TCRdb, only in-frame clones are kept and a portion is missing. The top ten clones hold 0.13% of a sample with millions of clones, approximately 95% of them seen once. Healthy adults negative for HIV, lacking recent acute infections or vaccinations, served as donors. Those who donated, Caucasian adults without exception, all lived in Nashville, Tennessee. The CDR3 extends over 13 amino acids. In germline, CDR1 is ENHRY, CDR2 SYGVKD. With 11 bases clipped from V and 2 bases from J, the junction kept 5 bases outside the gene matches. On this clone: What it binds is unknown.

This clonotype originated in a man between 18 and 35 years old in good health. The rearrangement uses TRBV10-3 and TRBJ2-2; 7 bases agree with TRBD2. The sequenced material came from naive CD4+ T cells sorted from blood. Subset here: CD45RA+ positively selected. Here the CDR3 reads CAAGGVNTGELFF. CDR3 nucleotides: TGTGCCGCTGGGGGGGTAAACACCGGGGAGCTGTTTTTT.